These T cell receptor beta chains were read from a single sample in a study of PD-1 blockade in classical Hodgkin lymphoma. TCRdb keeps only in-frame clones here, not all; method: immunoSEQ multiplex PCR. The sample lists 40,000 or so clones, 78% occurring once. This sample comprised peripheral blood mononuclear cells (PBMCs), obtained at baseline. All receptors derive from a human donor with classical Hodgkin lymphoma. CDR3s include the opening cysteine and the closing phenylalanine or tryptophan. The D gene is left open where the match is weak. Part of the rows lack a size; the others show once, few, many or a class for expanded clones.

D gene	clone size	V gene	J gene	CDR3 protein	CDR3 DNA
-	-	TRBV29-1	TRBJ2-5	CSVDPSQETQYF	TGCAGCGTTGACCCTAGCCAAGAGACCCAGTACTTC
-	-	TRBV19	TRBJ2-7	CASSIVGGAGEQYF	TGTGCCAGTAGTATAGTTGGAGGAGCTGGCGAGCAGTACTTC
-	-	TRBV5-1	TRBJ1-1	CASSLQGGTEAFF	TGCGCCAGCAGCTTGCAGGGCGGCACTGAAGCTTTCTTT
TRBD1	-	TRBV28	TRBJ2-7	CASSPVPGQGDEQYF	TGTGCCAGCAGTCCAGTACCGGGACAGGGAGACGAGCAGTACTTC
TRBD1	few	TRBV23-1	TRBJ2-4	CASSQSGRGNIQYF	TGCGCCAGCAGTCAATCGGGCAGGGGGAACATTCAGTACTTC
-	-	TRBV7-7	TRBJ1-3	CASSSQTGGTIYF	TGTGCCAGCAGCTCACAAACCGGAGGAACCATATATTTT
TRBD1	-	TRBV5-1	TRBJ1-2	CASSLSGGQGDGYTF	TGCGCCAGCAGCTTGAGTGGTGGGCAGGGGGATGGCTACACCTTC
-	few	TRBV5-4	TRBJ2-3	CASSQGPGTDTQYF	TGCGCCAGCAGCCAAGGACCAGGCACAGATACGCAGTATTTT
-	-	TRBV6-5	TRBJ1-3	CASSLGGAGGDTIYF	TGTGCCAGCAGCCTGGGGGGCGCTGGTGGAGACACCATATATTTT
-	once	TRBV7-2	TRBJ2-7	CASSLGGWEPYEQYF	TGTGCCAGCAGCCTAGGGGGGTGGGAACCATACGAGCAGTACTTC
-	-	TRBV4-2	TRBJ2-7	CASSQDSDGLYEQYF	TGTGCCAGCAGCCAAGATTCAGATGGGCTCTACGAGCAGTACTTC
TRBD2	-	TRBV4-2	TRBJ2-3	CASSQRLAGGEDTQYF	TGTGCCAGCAGCCAACGGCTAGCGGGGGGTGAAGATACGCAGTATTTT
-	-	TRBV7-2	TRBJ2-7	CASSPKRYEQYF	TGTGCCAGCAGCCCTAAGCGCTACGAGCAGTACTTC
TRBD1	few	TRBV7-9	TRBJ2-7	CASSPQQGYEQYF	TGTGCCAGCAGCCCGCAACAGGGGTACGAGCAGTACTTC
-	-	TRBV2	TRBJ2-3	CATNVNRDTDTQYF	TGTGCCACCAACGTAAACAGGGACACAGATACGCAGTATTTT
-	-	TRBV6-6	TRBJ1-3	CASSYSGKEGDTIYF	TGTGCCAGCAGTTACTCGGGCAAGGAGGGGGACACCATATATTTT
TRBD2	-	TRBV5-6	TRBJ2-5	CASSLGAGDQQETQYF	TGTGCCAGCAGCTTGGGGGCGGGGGACCAACAAGAGACCCAGTACTTC
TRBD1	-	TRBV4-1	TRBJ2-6	CASSADRGVTGANVLTF	TGCGCCAGCAGTGCGGACAGGGGGGTAACTGGGGCCAACGTCCTGACTTTC
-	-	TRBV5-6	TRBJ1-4	CASGLRGVNEKLFF	TGTGCCAGCGGGCTACGGGGGGTTAATGAAAAACTGTTTTTT
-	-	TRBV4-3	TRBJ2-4	CASSQEKSRTGGAKNIQYF	TGCGCCAGCAGCCAAGAGAAATCAAGGACAGGAGGGGCCAAAAACATTCAGTACTTC
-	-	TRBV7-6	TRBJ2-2	CASSLGTVNTGELFF	TGTGCCAGCAGCTTAGGGACCGTGAACACCGGGGAGCTGTTTTTT
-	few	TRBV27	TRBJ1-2	CASRGYSYGYTF	TGTGCCAGTAGAGGGTACAGCTATGGCTACACCTTC
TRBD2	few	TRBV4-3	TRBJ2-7	CASSQDRAGRTSGTYEQYF	TGCGCCAGCAGCCAAGATCGGGCGGGACGGACTAGCGGGACCTACGAGCAGTACTTC
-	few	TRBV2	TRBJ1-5	CASRATGPQHF	TGTGCCAGCAGAGCGACGGGGCCCCAGCATTTT